Listed below are T cell receptor beta chains from one sample, sequenced in a study of blood T cell repertoires in COVID-19. Assay used: immunoSEQ multiplex PCR; TCRdb lists only in-frame clones, some missing. The sample has over 40,000 clones; about nine tenths are singletons. Sequencing was carried out using peripheral blood. The receptors come from a man aged 70 or older with acute or convalescent COVID-19. Each CDR3 is given with its conserved first and last residue. D genes are given only for firm matches. Size values are once, few and many counts, or a class for expanded clones, and some rows have none.

V: TRBV15; size: -; D: -; J: TRBJ1-4; CDR3: CATSRGWVRASNEKLFF; DNA: TGTGCCACCAGCAGAGGATGGGTCAGGGCCTCTAATGAAAAACTGTTTTTT
V: TRBV2; size: -; D: TRBD2; J: TRBJ2-7; CDR3: CASNFNGGLYEQYF; DNA: TGTGCCAGCAACTTCAACGGGGGACTATACGAGCAGTACTTC
V: TRBV9; size: once; D: TRBD2; J: TRBJ2-3; CDR3: CASSATPIAGGLTDTQYF; DNA: TGTGCCAGCAGCGCCACTCCTATAGCGGGGGGTTTGACAGATACGCAGTATTTT
V: TRBV3-1/TRBV3-2; size: -; D: -; J: TRBJ1-6; CDR3: CASSLGHPISSYNSPLHF; DNA: TGTGCCAGCAGCCTGGGACACCCGATTAGCTCCTATAATTCACCCCTCCACTTT
V: TRBV3-1/TRBV3-2; size: -; D: TRBD2; J: TRBJ2-1; CDR3: CASSQDPRLAGGRLEQFF; DNA: TGTGCCAGCAGCCAAGATCCCCGACTAGCGGGGGGGCGATTAGAGCAGTTCTTC
V: TRBV7-3; size: -; D: TRBD1; J: TRBJ2-1; CDR3: CASSKEPGQRYNEQFF; DNA: TGTGCCAGCAGTAAAGAACCGGGACAGAGATACAATGAGCAGTTCTTC
V: TRBV20-1; size: -; D: -; J: TRBJ1-2; CDR3: CSASDGYTF; DNA: TGCAGTGCTAGCGATGGCTACACCTTC
V: TRBV5-1; size: -; D: TRBD2; J: TRBJ2-2; CDR3: CASERGPNTGELFF; DNA: TGCGCCAGCGAGCGGGGGCCTAACACCGGGGAGCTGTTTTTT
V: TRBV2; size: once; D: TRBD1; J: TRBJ1-5; CDR3: CASSESPTGSNQPQHF; DNA: TGTGCCAGCAGTGAGTCCCCGACAGGGAGCAATCAGCCCCAGCATTTT
V: TRBV11-2; size: -; D: -; J: TRBJ1-2; CDR3: CASSLEGGTSGYTF; DNA: TGTGCCAGCAGCTTAGAGGGGGGGACGAGCGGCTACACCTTC
V: TRBV2; size: -; D: TRBD1; J: TRBJ1-5; CDR3: CASSEGRGPNQPQHF; DNA: TGTGCCAGCAGTGAAGGCAGGGGGCCAAATCAGCCCCAGCATTTT
V: TRBV27; size: -; D: TRBD1; J: TRBJ1-5; CDR3: CASRDRGSGGNQPQHF; DNA: TGTGCCAGCCGGGACAGGGGGTCTGGGGGCAATCAGCCCCAGCATTTT
V: TRBV7-2; size: -; D: -; J: TRBJ1-2; CDR3: CASTYRGGYTF; DNA: TGTGCCAGCACTTATAGGGGGGGCTACACCTTC
V: TRBV2; size: once; D: TRBD1; J: TRBJ1-1; CDR3: CASLDRADTEAFF; DNA: TGTGCCAGCCTGGACAGGGCGGACACTGAAGCTTTCTTT
V: TRBV30; size: -; D: -; J: TRBJ1-1; CDR3: CAWSVFGRTAFF; DNA: TGTGCCTGGAGTGTATTTGGCAGAACGGCTTTCTTT
V: TRBV7-2; size: -; D: -; J: TRBJ1-6; CDR3: CASSLTPAGFQLNSPLHF; DNA: TGTGCCAGCAGCTTAACCCCAGCCGGGTTCCAGTTAAATTCACCCCTCCACTTT
V: TRBV29-1; size: -; D: TRBD1; J: TRBJ2-4; CDR3: CSVYRQGVRENIQYF; DNA: TGCAGCGTTTACCGACAGGGGGTGAGGGAAAACATTCAGTACTTC
V: TRBV29-1; size: -; D: -; J: TRBJ2-3; CDR3: CSVEGSSLFTDTQYF; DNA: TGCAGCGTTGAGGGCAGCTCGTTATTCACAGATACGCAGTATTTT
V: TRBV10-3; size: -; D: -; J: TRBJ2-7; CDR3: CAISLGPISYEQYF; DNA: TGTGCCATCAGCTTGGGCCCCATCTCCTACGAGCAGTACTTC
V: TRBV7-2; size: -; D: -; J: TRBJ2-2; CDR3: CASSPRERPNTGELFF; DNA: TGTGCCAGCAGCCCCCGCGAGCGCCCCAACACCGGGGAGCTGTTTTTT
V: TRBV30; size: -; D: -; J: TRBJ2-7; CDR3: CAWSGGFLYEQYF; DNA: TGTGCCTGGAGCGGGGGTTTCCTCTACGAGCAGTACTTC
V: TRBV27; size: -; D: TRBD2; J: TRBJ2-2; CDR3: CASSFSAGGTGELFF; DNA: TGTGCCAGCAGTTTTTCAGCGGGGGGAACCGGGGAGCTGTTTTTT
V: TRBV30; size: -; D: -; J: TRBJ2-5; CDR3: CAWSVQDNEYF; DNA: TGTGCCTGGAGTGTACAGGACAACGAGTACTTC
V: TRBV19; size: -; D: TRBD1; J: TRBJ2-7; CDR3: CASSPGGQGYEQYF; DNA: TGTGCCAGTAGTCCTGGGGGACAGGGGTACGAGCAGTACTTC
V: TRBV18; size: -; D: TRBD2; J: TRBJ2-3; CDR3: CASSPQRGPTDTQYF; DNA: TGTGCCAGCTCACCCCAGCGGGGCCCCACAGATACGCAGTATTTT
V: TRBV29-1; size: -; D: TRBD1; J: TRBJ1-2; CDR3: CSVAGTGRFGGYTF; DNA: TGCAGCGTTGCCGGGACAGGGAGGTTCGGTGGCTACACCTTC
V: TRBV19; size: -; D: TRBD1; J: TRBJ1-5; CDR3: CASSILDRGDQPQHF; DNA: TGTGCCAGTAGTATTTTGGACAGGGGGGATCAGCCCCAGCATTTT
V: TRBV6-5; size: -; D: TRBD2; J: TRBJ2-3; CDR3: CASRLGRDTDTQYF; DNA: TGTGCCAGCAGATTAGGGAGGGACACAGATACGCAGTATTTT
V: TRBV28; size: -; D: -; J: TRBJ1-5; CDR3: CASSLMRALGISNQPQHF; DNA: TGTGCCAGCAGTTTGATGAGGGCCTTGGGTATTAGCAATCAGCCCCAGCATTTT
V: TRBV4-1; size: -; D: TRBD1; J: TRBJ1-2; CDR3: CASRGHMDRGDYGYTF; DNA: TGCGCCAGCAGGGGCCACATGGACAGGGGGGACTATGGCTACACCTTC
V: TRBV29-1; size: -; D: TRBD1; J: TRBJ1-2; CDR3: CSVERGTGRGYTF; DNA: TGCAGCGTTGAAAGGGGGACAGGGCGTGGCTACACCTTC
V: TRBV9; size: -; D: -; J: TRBJ2-7; CDR3: CASSAAGRDYEQYF; DNA: TGTGCCAGCAGCGCGGCAGGGCGAGACTACGAGCAGTACTTC
V: TRBV5-4; size: -; D: TRBD1; J: TRBJ1-2; CDR3: CASSLAGTGSYGYTF; DNA: TGTGCCAGCAGCTTGGCCGGGACAGGGTCATATGGCTACACCTTC
V: TRBV5-1; size: -; D: -; J: TRBJ2-3; CDR3: CASSLRPRQSTDTQYF; DNA: TGCGCCAGCAGCTTGCGACCGAGACAGAGCACAGATACGCAGTATTTT
V: TRBV9; size: -; D: TRBD2; J: TRBJ2-7; CDR3: CASSPRGLAGSAYEQYF; DNA: TGTGCCAGCAGCCCCCGCGGACTAGCGGGATCTGCCTACGAGCAGTACTTC
V: TRBV7-9; size: once; D: -; J: TRBJ1-6; CDR3: CASTRGAEHSPLHF; DNA: TGTGCCAGCACCCGGGGGGCAGAACATTCACCCCTCCACTTT
V: TRBV19; size: -; D: TRBD1; J: TRBJ1-5; CDR3: CASTVKRGGNSNQPQHF; DNA: TGTGCCAGTACGGTGAAAAGAGGGGGCAATAGCAATCAGCCCCAGCATTTT